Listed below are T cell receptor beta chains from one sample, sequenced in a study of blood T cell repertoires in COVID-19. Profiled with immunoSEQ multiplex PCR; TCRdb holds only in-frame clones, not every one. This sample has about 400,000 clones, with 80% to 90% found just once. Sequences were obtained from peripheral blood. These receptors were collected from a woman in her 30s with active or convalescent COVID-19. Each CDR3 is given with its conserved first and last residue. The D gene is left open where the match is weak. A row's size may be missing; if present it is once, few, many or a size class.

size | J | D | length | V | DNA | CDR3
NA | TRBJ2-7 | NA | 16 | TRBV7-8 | TGTGCCAGCAGCCCCCGGGTGGGAGCGGATGCCTACGAGCAGTACTTC | CASSPRVGADAYEQYF
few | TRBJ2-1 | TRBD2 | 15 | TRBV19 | TGTGCCAGTACCCAAGGACTAGCGGGGGCTTATGAGCAGTTCTTC | CASTQGLAGAYEQFF
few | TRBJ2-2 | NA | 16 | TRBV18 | TGTGCCAGCTCATCAATCGACACCACGAACACCGGGGAGCTGTTTTTT | CASSSIDTTNTGELFF
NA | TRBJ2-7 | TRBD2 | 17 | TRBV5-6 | TGTGCCAGCAGCTTGGTGGCTAGCGGGCTTCTCTCCTACGAGCAGTACTTC | CASSLVASGLLSYEQYF
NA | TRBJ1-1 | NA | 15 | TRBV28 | TGTGCCAGCAGTTTAGCCGGGACAACGAACACTGAAGCTTTCTTT | CASSLAGTTNTEAFF
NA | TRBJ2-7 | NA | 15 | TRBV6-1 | TGTGCCAGCAGTGAAGCGCATTTACAGGGCTACGAGCAGTACTTC | CASSEAHLQGYEQYF
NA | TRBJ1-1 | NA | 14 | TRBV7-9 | TGTGCCAGCGTACCCGGGGGATTGAACACTGAAGCTTTCTTT | CASVPGGLNTEAFF
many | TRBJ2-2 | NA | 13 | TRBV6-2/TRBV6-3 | TGTGCCAGCAGCACAGGGCACACCGGGGAGCTGTTTTTT | CASSTGHTGELFF
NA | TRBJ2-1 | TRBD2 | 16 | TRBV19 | TGTGCCAGTAGTATAGTCGGGGCGGGAGGACGGGGTGAGCAGTTCTTC | CASSIVGAGGRGEQFF
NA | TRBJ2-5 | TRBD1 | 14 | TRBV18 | TGTGCCAGCTCACCAGGACAGGTTCAAGAGACCCAGTACTTC | CASSPGQVQETQYF
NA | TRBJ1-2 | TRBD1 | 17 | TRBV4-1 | TGCGCCAGCAGCCAAACCGTATCAAAGGGGACAGACTATGGCTACACCTTC | CASSQTVSKGTDYGYTF
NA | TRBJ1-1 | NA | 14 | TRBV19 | TGTGCCAGTAAAACTGCGGCCCCGAACACTGAAGCTTTCTTT | CASKTAAPNTEAFF
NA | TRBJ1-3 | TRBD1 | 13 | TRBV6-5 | TGTGCCAGCAATCCAACAGGGGTCGACACCATATATTTT | CASNPTGVDTIYF
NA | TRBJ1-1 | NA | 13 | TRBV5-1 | TGCGCCAGCATGTCCGGTCCGAACACTGAAGCTTTCTTT | CASMSGPNTEAFF
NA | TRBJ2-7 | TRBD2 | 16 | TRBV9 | TGTGCCAGCAGCGTTACCGGGACTAGCGCCTCCTACGAGCAGTACTTC | CASSVTGTSASYEQYF
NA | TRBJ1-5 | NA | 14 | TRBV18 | TGTGCCAGCTCACCTCTGGACAGTGATCAGCCCCAGCATTTT | CASSPLDSDQPQHF
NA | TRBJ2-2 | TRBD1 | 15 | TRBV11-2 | TGTGCCAGCAGACCTGACAGGGGGCTACCCGGGGAGCTGTTTTTT | CASRPDRGLPGELFF
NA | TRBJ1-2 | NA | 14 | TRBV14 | TGTGCCAGCAGCCGAACAGCCTACTCCTATGGCTACACCTTC | CASSRTAYSYGYTF
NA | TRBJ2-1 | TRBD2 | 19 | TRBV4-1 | TGCGCCAGCAGCCAAGAGGGGGAACTAGCGGGGGTATCCTACAATGAGCAGTTCTTC | CASSQEGELAGVSYNEQFF
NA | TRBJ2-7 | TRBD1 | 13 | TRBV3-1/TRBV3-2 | TGTGCCAGCAGTTGGACAGGGTCAGGCGAGCAGTACTTC | CASSWTGSGEQYF
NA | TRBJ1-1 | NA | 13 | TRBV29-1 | TGCAGCGCTCTGACAGTACTGAACACTGAAGCTTTCTTT | CSALTVLNTEAFF
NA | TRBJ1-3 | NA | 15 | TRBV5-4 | TGTGCCAGCAGCTTACTGGGGCAATCTCGAAACACCATATATTTT | CASSLLGQSRNTIYF
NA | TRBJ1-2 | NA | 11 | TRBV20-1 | TGCAGTGCTAGTGGGGGGGTTGGCTACACCTTC | CSASGGVGYTF
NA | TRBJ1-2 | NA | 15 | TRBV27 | TGTGCCAGCAGTTTGACCGGGCCACGGGGCTATGGCTACACCTTC | CASSLTGPRGYGYTF
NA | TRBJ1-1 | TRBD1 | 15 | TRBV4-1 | TGCGCCAGCAGCCTGGGACAGGGGATGGACACTGAAGCTTTCTTT | CASSLGQGMDTEAFF
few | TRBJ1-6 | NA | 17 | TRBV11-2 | TGTGCCAGCAGCCCGATCAGGACAGCAAGAAATAATTCACCCCTCCACTTT | CASSPIRTARNNSPLHF
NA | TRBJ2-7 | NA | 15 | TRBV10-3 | TGTGCCATCAGTGACGCGGCTAGCACCTCCTACGAGCAGTACTTC | CAISDAASTSYEQYF
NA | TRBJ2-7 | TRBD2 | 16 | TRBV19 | TGTGCCAGTAGTATAGGTAGTAGCGGGGAGTCCTACGAGCAGTACTTC | CASSIGSSGESYEQYF
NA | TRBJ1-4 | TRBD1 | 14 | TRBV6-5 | TGTGCCAGCACCGAGGACAGGGGAGTAGGAAAACTGTTTTTT | CASTEDRGVGKLFF
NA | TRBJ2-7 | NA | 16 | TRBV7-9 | TGTGCCAGCAGCTTGGGTGGACTACTAGACTCCTACGAGCAGTACTTC | CASSLGGLLDSYEQYF
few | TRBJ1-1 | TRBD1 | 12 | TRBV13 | TGTGCCAGCCGACAGGGAGTATCTGAAGCTTTCTTT | CASRQGVSEAFF